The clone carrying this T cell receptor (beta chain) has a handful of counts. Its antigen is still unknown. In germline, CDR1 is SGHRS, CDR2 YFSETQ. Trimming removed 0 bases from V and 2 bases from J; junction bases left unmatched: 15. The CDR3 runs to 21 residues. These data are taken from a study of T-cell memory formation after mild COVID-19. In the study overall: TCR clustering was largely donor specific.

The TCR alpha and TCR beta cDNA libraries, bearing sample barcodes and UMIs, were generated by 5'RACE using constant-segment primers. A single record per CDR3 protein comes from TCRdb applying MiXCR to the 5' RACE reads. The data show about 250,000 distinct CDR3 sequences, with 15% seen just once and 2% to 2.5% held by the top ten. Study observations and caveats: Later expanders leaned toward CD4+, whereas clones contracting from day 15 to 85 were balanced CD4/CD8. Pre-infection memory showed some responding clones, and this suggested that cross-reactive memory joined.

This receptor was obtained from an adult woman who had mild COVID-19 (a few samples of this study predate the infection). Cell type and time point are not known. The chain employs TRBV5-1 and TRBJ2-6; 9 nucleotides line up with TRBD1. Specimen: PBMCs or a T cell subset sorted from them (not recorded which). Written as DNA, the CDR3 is TGCGCCAGCAGCTTGGCCGGGACAGGGATTCCTTTTGGGGCTGGGGCCAACGTCCTGACTTTC. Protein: CASSLAGTGIPFGAGANVLTF.